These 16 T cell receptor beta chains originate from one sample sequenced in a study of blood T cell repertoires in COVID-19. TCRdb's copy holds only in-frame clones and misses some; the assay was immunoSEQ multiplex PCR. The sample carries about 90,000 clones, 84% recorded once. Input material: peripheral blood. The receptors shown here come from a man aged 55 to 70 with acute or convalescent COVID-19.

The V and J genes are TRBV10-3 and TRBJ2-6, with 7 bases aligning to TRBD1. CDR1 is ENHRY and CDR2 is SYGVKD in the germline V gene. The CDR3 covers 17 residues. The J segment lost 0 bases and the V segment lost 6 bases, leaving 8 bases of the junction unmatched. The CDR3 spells CAIRRTGAYSGANVLTF. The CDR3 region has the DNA TGTGCCATCAGGAGGACAGGCGCTTACTCTGGGGCCAACGTCCTGACTTTC.

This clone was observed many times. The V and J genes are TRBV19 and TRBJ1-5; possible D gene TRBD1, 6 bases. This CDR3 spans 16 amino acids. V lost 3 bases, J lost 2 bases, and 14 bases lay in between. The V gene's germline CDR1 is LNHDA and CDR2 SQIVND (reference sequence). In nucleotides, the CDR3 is TGTGCCAGTAGTATCAGAGCCAGGGGAGGCAATCAGCCCCAGCATTTT. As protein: CASSIRARGGNQPQHF.

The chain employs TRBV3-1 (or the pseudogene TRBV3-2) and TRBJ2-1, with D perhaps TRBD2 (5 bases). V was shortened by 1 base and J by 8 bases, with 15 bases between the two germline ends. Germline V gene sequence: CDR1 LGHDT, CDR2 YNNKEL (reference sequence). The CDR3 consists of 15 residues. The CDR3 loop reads CASSQGRLHGDEQFF. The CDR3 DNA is TGTGCCAGCAGCCAAGGCCGACTACATGGGGATGAGCAGTTCTTC.

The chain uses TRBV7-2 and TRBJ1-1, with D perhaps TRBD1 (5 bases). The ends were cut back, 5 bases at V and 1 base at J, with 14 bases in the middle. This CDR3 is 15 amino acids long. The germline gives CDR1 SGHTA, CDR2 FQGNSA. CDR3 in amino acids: CASSAKGHENTEAFF. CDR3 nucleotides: TGTGCCAGCAGCGCTAAAGGACATGAGAACACTGAAGCTTTCTTT.

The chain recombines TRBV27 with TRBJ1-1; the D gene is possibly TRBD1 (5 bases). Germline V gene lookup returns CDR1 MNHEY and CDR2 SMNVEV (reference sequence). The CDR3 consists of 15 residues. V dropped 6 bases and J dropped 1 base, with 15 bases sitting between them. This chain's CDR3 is CASRGRYGPNTEAFF. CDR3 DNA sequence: TGTGCCAGCAGGGGGCGGTACGGGCCGAACACTGAAGCTTTCTTT.

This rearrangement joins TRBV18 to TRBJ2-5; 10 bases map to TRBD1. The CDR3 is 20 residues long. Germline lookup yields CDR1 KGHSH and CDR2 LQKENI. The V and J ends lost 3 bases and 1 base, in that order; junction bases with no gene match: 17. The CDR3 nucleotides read TGTGCCAGCTCACCTTTCATGGGACAGGGGATAGGTGGAGGCCAAGAGACCCAGTACTTC. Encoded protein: CASSPFMGQGIGGGQETQYF.

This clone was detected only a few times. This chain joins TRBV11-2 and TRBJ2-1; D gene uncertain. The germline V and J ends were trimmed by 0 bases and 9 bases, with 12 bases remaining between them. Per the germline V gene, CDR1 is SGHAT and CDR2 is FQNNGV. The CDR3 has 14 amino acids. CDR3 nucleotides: TGTGCCAGCAGCTTAGATCTTCGGGTAGGTGAGCAGTTCTTC. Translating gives CASSLDLRVGEQFF.

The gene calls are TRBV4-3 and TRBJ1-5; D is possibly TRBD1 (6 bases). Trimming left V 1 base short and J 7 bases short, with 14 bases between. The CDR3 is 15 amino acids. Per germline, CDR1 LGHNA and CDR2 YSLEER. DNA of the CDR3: TGCGCCAGCAGCCAAGGGTGGGGGCAAGGACAGCCCCAGCATTTT. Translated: CASSQGWGQGQPQHF.

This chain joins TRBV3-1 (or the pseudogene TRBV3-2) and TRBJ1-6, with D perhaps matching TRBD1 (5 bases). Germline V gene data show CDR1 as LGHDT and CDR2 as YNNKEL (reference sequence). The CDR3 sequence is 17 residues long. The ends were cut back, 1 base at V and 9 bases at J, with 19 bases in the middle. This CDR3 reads CASSQARRVKHGSPLHF. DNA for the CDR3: TGTGCCAGCAGCCAAGCTCGCAGGGTTAAACATGGTTCACCCCTCCACTTT.

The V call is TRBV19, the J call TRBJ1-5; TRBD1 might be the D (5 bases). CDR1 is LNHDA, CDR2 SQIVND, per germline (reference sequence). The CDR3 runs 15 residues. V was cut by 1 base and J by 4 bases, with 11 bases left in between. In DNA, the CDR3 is TGTGCCAGTAGTATAGGGTCAGGGTTTAATCAGCCCCAGCATTTT. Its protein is CASSIGSGFNQPQHF.

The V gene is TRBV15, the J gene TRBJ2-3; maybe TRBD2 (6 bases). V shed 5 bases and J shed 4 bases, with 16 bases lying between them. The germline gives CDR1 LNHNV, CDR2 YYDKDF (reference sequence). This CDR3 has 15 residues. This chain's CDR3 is CATSVTRGGSDTQYF. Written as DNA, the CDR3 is TGTGCCACCAGCGTAACCCGTGGGGGGTCAGATACGCAGTATTTT.

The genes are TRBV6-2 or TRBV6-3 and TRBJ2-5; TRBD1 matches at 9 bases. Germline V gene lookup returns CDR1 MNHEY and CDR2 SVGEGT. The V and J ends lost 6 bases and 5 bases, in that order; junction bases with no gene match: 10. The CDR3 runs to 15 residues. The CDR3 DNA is TGTGCCAGCAGCCTCGCAACAGGGGGCTGGGAGACCCAGTACTTC. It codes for CASSLATGGWETQYF.

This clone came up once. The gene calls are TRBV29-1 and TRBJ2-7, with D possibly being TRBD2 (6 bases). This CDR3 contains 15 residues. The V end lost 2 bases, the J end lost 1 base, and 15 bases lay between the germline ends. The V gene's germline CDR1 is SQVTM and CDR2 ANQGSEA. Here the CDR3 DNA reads TGCAGCGTTGAAAGTCCGGGGGTCCCTTCCTACGAGCAGTACTTC. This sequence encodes CSVESPGVPSYEQYF.

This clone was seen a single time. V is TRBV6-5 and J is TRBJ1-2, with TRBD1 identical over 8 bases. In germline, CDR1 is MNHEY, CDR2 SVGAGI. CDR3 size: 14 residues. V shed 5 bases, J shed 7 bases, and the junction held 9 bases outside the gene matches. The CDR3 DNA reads TGTGCCAGCAGTCCGCGGACAGGGAACGGTGGCTACACCTTC. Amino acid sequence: CASSPRTGNGGYTF.

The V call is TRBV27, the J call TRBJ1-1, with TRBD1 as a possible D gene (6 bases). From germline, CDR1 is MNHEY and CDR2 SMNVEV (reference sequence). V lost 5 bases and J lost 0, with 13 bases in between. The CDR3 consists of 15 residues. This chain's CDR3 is CASSPIQGMNTEAFF. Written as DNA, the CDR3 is TGTGCCAGCAGTCCAATTCAGGGGATGAACACTGAAGCTTTCTTT.

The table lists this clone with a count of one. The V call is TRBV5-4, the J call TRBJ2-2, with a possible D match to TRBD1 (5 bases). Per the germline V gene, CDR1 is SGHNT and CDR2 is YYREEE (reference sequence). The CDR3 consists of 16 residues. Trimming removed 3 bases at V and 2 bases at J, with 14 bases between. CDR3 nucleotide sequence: TGTGCCAGCAGCTCGCATCGACAGAGCAACACCGGGGAGCTGTTTTTT. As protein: CASSSHRQSNTGELFF.